These T cell receptor beta chains were read from a single sample in a study of T cell responses to AZD1222 COVID-19 vaccine. The table came from immunoSEQ multiplex PCR; TCRdb's copy has only in-frame clones and leaves some out. The table shows 100,000 to 130,000 clones, with about 85% occurring only once. The input for sequencing was peripheral blood, taken 28 days after the second AZD1222 dose. The receptors were sampled from an adult who received the AZD1222 COVID-19 vaccine. The CDR3 runs from the conserved cysteine through the conserved F or W. D genes are given only for firm matches. A row's size may be missing; if present it is once, few, many or a size class.

TRBV28,NA,TRBJ1-2,NA,CASSTLTQTNYGYTF,TGTGCCAGCAGTACCTTGACACAAACTAACTATGGCTACACCTTC
TRBV11-2,NA,TRBJ1-3,NA,CASSFSGISGNTIYF,TGTGCCAGCAGCTTCTCGGGGATCTCTGGAAACACCATATATTTT
TRBV7-6,NA,TRBJ2-1,TRBD1,CASSSGQGAGNEQFF,TGTGCCAGCAGCTCTGGACAGGGGGCTGGGAATGAGCAGTTCTTC
TRBV6-5,NA,TRBJ2-2,TRBD1,CASSYSWDRGSGELFF,TGTGCCAGCAGTTACTCGTGGGACAGGGGTAGCGGGGAGCTGTTTTTT
TRBV7-9,NA,TRBJ1-5,NA,CASSLGGDSNQPQHF,TGTGCCAGCAGCTTAGGAGGGGATAGCAATCAGCCCCAGCATTTT
TRBV7-9,NA,TRBJ2-1,NA,CASSLESRGAYNEQFF,TGTGCCAGCAGCTTAGAATCACGGGGGGCTTACAATGAGCAGTTCTTC
TRBV4-1,NA,TRBJ1-1,TRBD1,CASSLNPGQGSTEAFF,TGCGCCAGCAGCCTAAACCCGGGACAGGGGAGTACTGAAGCTTTCTTT
TRBV19,NA,TRBJ2-1,TRBD1,CASSPTGTVEQFF,TGTGCCAGTAGTCCGACCGGGACAGTGGAGCAGTTCTTC
TRBV11-2,NA,TRBJ2-7,NA,CASSFDSGVDEQYF,TGTGCCAGCAGCTTCGACAGCGGTGTGGACGAGCAGTACTTC
TRBV7-2,NA,TRBJ2-1,TRBD1,CASSLPGTASYNEQFF,TGTGCCAGCAGCCTCCCAGGGACAGCCTCCTACAATGAGCAGTTCTTC
TRBV3-1/TRBV3-2,few,TRBJ1-1,NA,CASSQELNTEAFF,TGTGCCAGCAGCCAAGAGCTGAACACTGAAGCTTTCTTT
TRBV19,NA,TRBJ2-7,NA,CASSPDSYSSYEQYF,TGTGCCAGTAGTCCCGACAGTTATTCCTCCTACGAGCAGTACTTC
TRBV11-2,NA,TRBJ2-7,TRBD1,CASSLPWDREKGEQYF,TGTGCCAGCAGCTTACCCTGGGACAGGGAAAAAGGCGAGCAGTACTTC
TRBV6-4,NA,TRBJ2-7,NA,CATPGQRETYEQYF,TGTGCCACTCCGGGGCAGAGGGAAACCTACGAGCAGTACTTC
TRBV24-1,few,TRBJ1-1,NA,CATSDFDNTEAFF,TGTGCCACCAGTGACTTTGATAACACTGAAGCTTTCTTT
TRBV7-8,NA,TRBJ2-1,TRBD2,CASSFGERGGFYNEQFF,TGTGCCAGCAGCTTTGGTGAGCGGGGGGGATTTTACAATGAGCAGTTCTTC
TRBV6-5,NA,TRBJ2-2,TRBD1,CASRGTANTGELFF,TGTGCCAGCAGGGGGACAGCGAACACCGGGGAGCTGTTTTTT
TRBV5-4,few,TRBJ1-4,NA,CASRRAATNEKLFF,TGTGCCAGCAGGCGGGCGGCAACTAATGAAAAACTGTTTTTT
TRBV4-1,NA,TRBJ2-7,NA,CASSQGYRVGGSYEQYF,TGCGCCAGCAGCCAAGGGTATAGGGTCGGGGGCTCCTACGAGCAGTACTTC
TRBV5-4,NA,TRBJ1-1,TRBD1,CASSVTGGATEAFF,TGTGCCAGCAGCGTGACAGGGGGCGCAACTGAAGCTTTCTTT
TRBV28,NA,TRBJ1-2,NA,CASSLLGQVPYGYTF,TGTGCCAGCAGTTTATTGGGTCAGGTACCCTATGGCTACACCTTC
TRBV11-2,few,TRBJ2-7,NA,CASSVSGPTSYEQYF,TGTGCCAGCAGCGTTTCCGGGCCTACCTCCTACGAGCAGTACTTC
TRBV10-3,NA,TRBJ1-6,TRBD1,CAIRVDRAQSPLHF,TGTGCCATCAGGGTAGACAGGGCCCAATCACCCCTCCACTTT
TRBV24-1,NA,TRBJ2-1,NA,CATSDAGKDEQFF,TGTGCCACCAGTGATGCGGGGAAAGATGAGCAGTTCTTC
TRBV6-5,NA,TRBJ1-1,NA,CASSFGDLNTEAFF,TGTGCCAGCAGTTTCGGGGACTTGAACACTGAAGCTTTCTTT
TRBV28,NA,TRBJ1-6,TRBD1,CASTSGQGNSPLHF,TGTGCCAGCACTTCGGGACAGGGCAATTCACCCCTCCACTTT
TRBV5-3,once,TRBJ2-5,TRBD1,CARSPDRVETQYF,TGTGCCAGAAGCCCGGACAGGGTGGAGACCCAGTACTTC
TRBV10-2,once,TRBJ1-4,TRBD1,CASSGDQGTVQKLFF,TGCGCCAGCAGTGGGGATCAAGGGACAGTTCAAAAACTGTTTTTT
TRBV4-2,NA,TRBJ1-2,TRBD1,CASSQDLGRGTGINYGYTF,TGTGCCAGCAGCCAAGACCTCGGGCGGGGGACAGGGATTAACTATGGCTACACCTTC
TRBV24-1,NA,TRBJ2-3,NA,CATSDVGVGTQYF,TGTGCCACCAGTGATGTAGGGGTTGGGACGCAGTATTTT
TRBV30,few,TRBJ1-6,NA,CAWSPLFRQTNSPLHF,TGTGCCTGGAGTCCACTCTTCAGACAGACTAATTCACCCCTCCACTTT
TRBV15,NA,TRBJ2-4,NA,CATSRALAAATKNIQYF,TGTGCCACCAGCAGAGCATTGGCGGCAGCGACCAAAAACATTCAGTACTTC
TRBV19,NA,TRBJ1-5,NA,CASSFVGGNQPQHF,TGTGCCAGTAGTTTCGTTGGGGGCAATCAGCCCCAGCATTTT
TRBV5-4,NA,TRBJ2-1,NA,CASDYTGAGIGSLGQFF,TGTGCGAGTGACTATACGGGTGCAGGGATCGGGTCTTTAGGGCAGTTCTTC
TRBV19,NA,TRBJ2-3,TRBD2,CAPSTGGRAETDTQYF,TGTGCCCCTAGCACGGGGGGTCGGGCAGAAACAGATACGCAGTATTTT
TRBV10-1,NA,TRBJ1-1,NA,CASSGQMNTEAFF,TGCGCCAGCAGTGGACAAATGAACACTGAAGCTTTCTTT
TRBV6-5,NA,TRBJ1-4,NA,CASSPRATNEKLFF,TGTGCCAGCAGTCCACGGGCTACTAATGAAAAACTGTTTTTT